This T cell receptor beta chain was retrieved from a study of OX40 agonist ivuxolimab in advanced cancers. Study-level background: Patients undergoing dose escalation presented with hepatocellular carcinoma, melanoma, renal cell or head and neck cancer.

Profiled with immunoSEQ multiplex PCR; TCRdb holds only in-frame clones, not every one. The profile shows around 60,000 clones, less than 95% of them singletons. Germline-derived CDR1 and CDR2 are SNHLY and FYNNEI. The V end lost 6 bases, the J end lost 3 bases, and 14 bases lay between the germline ends. The CDR3 contains 14 residues. This chain links TRBV2 with TRBJ1-1; TRBD1 might be the D (5 bases). This clonotype was obtained from an adult with an advanced solid tumor such as melanoma, head and neck, liver or kidney cancer. The sample here was CD4+ or CD8+ T cells sorted from blood, taken in a trial of the OX40 agonist ivuxolimab. The CDR3 DNA reads as TGTGCCAGCAGACTCCAAAGGGGAGACACTGAAGCTTTCTTT. It translates to CASRLQRGDTEAFF. Full variable domain (rest looked up from reference TRBV2 and TRBJ1-1): EPEVTQTPSHQVTQMGQEVILRCVPISNHLYFYWYRQILGQKVEFLVSFYNNEISEKSEIFDDQFSVERPDGSNFTLKIRSTKLEDSAMYFCASRLQRGDTEAFFGQGTRLTVV.